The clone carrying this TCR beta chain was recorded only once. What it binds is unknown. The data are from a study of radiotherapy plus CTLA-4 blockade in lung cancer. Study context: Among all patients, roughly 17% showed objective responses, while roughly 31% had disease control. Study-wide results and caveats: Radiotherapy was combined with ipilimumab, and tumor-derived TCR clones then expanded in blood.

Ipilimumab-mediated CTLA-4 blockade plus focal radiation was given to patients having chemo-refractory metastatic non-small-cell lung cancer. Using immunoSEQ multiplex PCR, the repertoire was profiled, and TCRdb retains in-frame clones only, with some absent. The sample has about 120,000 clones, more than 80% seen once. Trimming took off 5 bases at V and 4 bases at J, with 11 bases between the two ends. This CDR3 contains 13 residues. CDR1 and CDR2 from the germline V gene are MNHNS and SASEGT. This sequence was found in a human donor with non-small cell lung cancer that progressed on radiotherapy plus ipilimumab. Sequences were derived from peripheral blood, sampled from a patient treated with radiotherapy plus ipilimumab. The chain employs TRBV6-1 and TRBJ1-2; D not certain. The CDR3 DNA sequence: TGTGCCAGCAGTTATAGAGAGGGCTATGGCTACACCTTC. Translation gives CASSYREGYGYTF.